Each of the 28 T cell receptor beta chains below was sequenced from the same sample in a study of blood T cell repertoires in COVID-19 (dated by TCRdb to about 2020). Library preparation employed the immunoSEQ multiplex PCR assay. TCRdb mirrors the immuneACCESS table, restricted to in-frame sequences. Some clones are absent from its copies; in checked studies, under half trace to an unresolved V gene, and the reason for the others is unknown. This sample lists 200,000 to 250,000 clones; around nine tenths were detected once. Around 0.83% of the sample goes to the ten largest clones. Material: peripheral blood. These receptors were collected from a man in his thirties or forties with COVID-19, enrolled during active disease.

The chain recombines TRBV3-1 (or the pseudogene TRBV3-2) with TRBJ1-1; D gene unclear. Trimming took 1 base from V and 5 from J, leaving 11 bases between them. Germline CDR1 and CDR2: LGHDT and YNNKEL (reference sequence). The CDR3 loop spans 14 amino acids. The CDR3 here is CASSQVAGSTEAFF. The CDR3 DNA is TGTGCCAGCAGCCAAGTGGCGGGGAGTACTGAAGCTTTCTTT.

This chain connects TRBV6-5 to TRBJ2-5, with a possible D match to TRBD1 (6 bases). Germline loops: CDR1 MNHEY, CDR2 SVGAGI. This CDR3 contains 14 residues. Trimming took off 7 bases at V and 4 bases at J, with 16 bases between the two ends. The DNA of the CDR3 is TGTGCCAGCATCCGAGCTGGGGGCTCAGAGACCCAGTACTTC. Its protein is CASIRAGGSETQYF.

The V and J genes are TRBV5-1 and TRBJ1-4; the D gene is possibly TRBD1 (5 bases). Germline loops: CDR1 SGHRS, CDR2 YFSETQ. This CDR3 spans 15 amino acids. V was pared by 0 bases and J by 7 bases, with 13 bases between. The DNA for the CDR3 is TGCGCCAGCAGCTTGGCCTCGGGGGGAACTGAAAAACTGTTTTTT. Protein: CASSLASGGTEKLFF.

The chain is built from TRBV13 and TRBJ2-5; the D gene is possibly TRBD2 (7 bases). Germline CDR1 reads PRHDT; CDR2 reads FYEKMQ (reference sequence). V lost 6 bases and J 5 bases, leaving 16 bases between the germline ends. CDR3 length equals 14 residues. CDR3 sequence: CASRGRGAVETQYF. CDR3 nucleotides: TGTGCCAGCAGGGGTCGGGGGGCTGTCGAGACCCAGTACTTC.

The DNA of the CDR3 is TGTGCCAGCAGCCCCCGGACAGGGCGTCCTGGCGAGCAGTACTTC. Its translation: CASSPRTGRPGEQYF. The chain couples TRBV14 to TRBJ2-7, with TRBD1 matching 8 bases. The CDR3 covers 15 residues. Germline trimming cut 4 bases from V and 6 bases from J; bases unmatched to any gene: 11. Germline CDR1 and CDR2: SGHDN and FVKESK.

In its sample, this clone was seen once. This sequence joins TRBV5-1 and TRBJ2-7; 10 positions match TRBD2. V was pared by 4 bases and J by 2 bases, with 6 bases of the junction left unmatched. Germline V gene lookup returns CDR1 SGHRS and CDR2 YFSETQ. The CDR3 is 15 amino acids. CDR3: CASSTGSGGAYEQYF. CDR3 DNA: TGCGCCAGCAGCACGGGGAGCGGGGGGGCCTACGAGCAGTACTTC.

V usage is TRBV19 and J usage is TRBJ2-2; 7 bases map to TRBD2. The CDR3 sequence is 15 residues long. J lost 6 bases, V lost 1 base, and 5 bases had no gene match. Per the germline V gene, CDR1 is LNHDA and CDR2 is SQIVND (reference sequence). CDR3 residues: CASSIGGGSAGELFF. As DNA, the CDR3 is TGTGCCAGTAGTATAGGGGGGGGGTCCGCCGGGGAGCTGTTTTTT.

The CDR3 here is CASSPRSVPGNTIYF. The CDR3 region has the DNA TGTGCCAGCAGCCCCCGTTCGGTCCCTGGAAACACCATATATTTT. The V and J genes are TRBV9 and TRBJ1-3; D unresolved. This CDR3 contains 15 residues. Looked up from germline, CDR1 is SGDLS and CDR2 is YYNGEE. V was pared by 4 bases and J by 2 bases, with 13 bases between.

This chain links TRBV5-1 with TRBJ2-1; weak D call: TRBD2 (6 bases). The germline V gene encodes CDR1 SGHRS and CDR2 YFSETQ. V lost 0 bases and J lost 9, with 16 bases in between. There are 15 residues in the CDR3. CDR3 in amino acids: CASSLVRGEAGEQFF. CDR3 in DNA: TGCGCCAGCAGCTTGGTTCGAGGGGAGGCAGGTGAGCAGTTCTTC. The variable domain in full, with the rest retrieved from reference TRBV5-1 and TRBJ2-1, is KAGVTQTPRYLIKTRGQQVTLSCSPISGHRSVSWYQQTPGQGLQFLFEYFSETQRNKGNFPGRFSGRQFSNSRSEMNVSTLELGDSALYLCASSLVRGEAGEQFFGPGTRLTVL.

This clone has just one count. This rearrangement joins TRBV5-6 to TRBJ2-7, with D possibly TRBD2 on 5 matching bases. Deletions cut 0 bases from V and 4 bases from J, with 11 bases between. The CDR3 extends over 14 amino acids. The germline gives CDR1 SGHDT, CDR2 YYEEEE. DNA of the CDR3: TGTGCCAGCAGCTTGGAAGGTCCGGGGTACGAGCAGTACTTC. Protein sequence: CASSLEGPGYEQYF.

As DNA, the CDR3 is TGTGCCAGCAGCTTAGATGGCAGTTTGAACACTGAAGCTTTCTTT. Amino acids: CASSLDGSLNTEAFF. The chain combines TRBV7-9 with TRBJ1-1; D not resolved. This CDR3 has 15 amino acids. V gave up 1 base and J gave up 0 bases, with 9 bases separating them. CDR1 and CDR2 from the germline V gene are SEHNR and FQNEAQ (reference sequence).

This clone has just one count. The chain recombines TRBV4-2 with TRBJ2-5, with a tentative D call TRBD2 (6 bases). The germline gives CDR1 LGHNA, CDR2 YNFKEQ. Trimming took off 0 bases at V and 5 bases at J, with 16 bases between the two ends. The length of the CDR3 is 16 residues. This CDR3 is CASSQDLLGGMETQYF. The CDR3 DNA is TGTGCCAGCAGCCAAGACCTGTTGGGGGGTATGGAGACCCAGTACTTC.

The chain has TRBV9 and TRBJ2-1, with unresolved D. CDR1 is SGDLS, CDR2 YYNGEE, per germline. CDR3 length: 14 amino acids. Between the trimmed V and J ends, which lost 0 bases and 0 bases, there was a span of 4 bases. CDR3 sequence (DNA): TGTGCCAGCAGCGTAGGGAGCTCCTACAATGAGCAGTTCTTC. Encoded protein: CASSVGSSYNEQFF. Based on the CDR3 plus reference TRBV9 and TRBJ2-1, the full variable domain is DSGVTQTPKHLITATGQRVTLRCSPRSGDLSVYWYQQSLDQGLQFLIQYYNGEERAKGNILERFSAQQFPDLHSELNLSSLELGDSALYFCASSVGSSYNEQFFGPGTRLTVL.

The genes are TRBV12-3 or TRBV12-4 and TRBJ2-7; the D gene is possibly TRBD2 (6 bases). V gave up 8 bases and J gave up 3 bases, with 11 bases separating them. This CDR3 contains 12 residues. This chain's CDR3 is CASGRGNYEQYF. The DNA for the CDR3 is TGTGCCAGCGGCCGGGGGAACTACGAGCAGTACTTC.

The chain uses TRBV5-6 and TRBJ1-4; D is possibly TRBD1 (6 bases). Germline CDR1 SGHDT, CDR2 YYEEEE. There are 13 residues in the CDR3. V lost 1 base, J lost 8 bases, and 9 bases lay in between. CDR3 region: CASSLRTAEKLFF. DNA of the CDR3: TGTGCCAGCAGCTTGAGGACAGCCGAAAAACTGTTTTTT.

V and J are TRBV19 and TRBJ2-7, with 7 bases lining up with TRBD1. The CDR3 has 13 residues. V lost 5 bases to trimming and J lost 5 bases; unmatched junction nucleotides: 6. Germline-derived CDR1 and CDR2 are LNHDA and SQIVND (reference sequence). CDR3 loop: CASSLGQAHEQYF. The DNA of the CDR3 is TGTGCCAGTAGTCTCGGACAGGCCCACGAGCAGTACTTC.

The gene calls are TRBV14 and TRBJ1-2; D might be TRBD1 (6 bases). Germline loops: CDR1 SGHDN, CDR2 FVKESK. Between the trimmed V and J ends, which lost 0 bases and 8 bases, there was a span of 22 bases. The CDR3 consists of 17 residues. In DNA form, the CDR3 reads TGTGCCAGCAGCCAAGAGGTCACCGGAGCAGGGGCGAGAGGCTACACCTTC. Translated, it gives CASSQEVTGAGARGYTF.

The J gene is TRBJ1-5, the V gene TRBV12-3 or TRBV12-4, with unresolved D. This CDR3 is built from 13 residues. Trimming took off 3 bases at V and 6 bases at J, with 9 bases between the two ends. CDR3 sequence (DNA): TGTGCCAGCAGTTTTGGGCGGGGTCAGCCCCAGCATTTT. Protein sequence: CASSFGRGQPQHF.

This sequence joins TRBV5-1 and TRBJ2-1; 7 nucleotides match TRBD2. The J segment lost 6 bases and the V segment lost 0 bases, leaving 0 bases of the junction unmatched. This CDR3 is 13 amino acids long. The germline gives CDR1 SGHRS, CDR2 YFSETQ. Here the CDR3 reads CASSLGTSNEQFF. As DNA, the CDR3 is TGCGCCAGCAGCTTGGGGACTAGCAATGAGCAGTTCTTC.

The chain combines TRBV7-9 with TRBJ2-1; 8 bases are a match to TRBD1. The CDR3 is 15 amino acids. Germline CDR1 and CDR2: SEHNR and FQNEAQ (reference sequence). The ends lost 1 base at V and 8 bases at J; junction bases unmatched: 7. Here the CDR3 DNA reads TGTGCCAGCAGCTTAGTAGTGACAGGGGCTGATGAGCAGTTCTTC. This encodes CASSLVVTGADEQFF.

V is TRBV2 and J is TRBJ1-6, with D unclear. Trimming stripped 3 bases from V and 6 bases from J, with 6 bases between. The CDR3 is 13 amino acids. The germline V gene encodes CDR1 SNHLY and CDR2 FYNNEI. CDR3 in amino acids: CASSDDINSPLHF. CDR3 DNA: TGTGCCAGCAGTGATGACATTAATTCACCCCTCCACTTT.

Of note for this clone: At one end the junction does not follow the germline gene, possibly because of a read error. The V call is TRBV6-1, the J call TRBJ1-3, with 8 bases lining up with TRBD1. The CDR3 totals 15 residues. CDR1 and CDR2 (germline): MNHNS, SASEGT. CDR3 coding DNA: TGTGCCAGCAGGGAAGACAGGGGCTCTGGAAACACCATATATTTT. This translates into CASREDRGSGNTIYF.

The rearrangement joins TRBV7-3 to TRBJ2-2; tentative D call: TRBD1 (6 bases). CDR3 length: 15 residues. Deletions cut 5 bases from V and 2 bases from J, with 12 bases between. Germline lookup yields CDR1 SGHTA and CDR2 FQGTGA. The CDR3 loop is CASSPGAPNTGELFF. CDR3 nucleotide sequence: TGTGCCAGCAGCCCAGGGGCCCCCAACACCGGGGAGCTGTTTTTT.

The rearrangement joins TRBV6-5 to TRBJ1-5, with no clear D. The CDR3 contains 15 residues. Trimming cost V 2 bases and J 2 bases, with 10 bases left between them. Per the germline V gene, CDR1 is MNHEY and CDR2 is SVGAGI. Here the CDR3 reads CASSYGGEGNQPQHF. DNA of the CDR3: TGTGCCAGCAGTTACGGCGGGGAAGGCAATCAGCCCCAGCATTTT.

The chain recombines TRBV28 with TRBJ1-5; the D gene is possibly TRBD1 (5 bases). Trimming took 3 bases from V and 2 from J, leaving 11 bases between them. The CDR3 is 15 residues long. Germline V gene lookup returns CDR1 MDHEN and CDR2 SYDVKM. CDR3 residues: CASSFRGRGNQPQHF. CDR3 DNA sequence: TGTGCCAGCAGTTTTAGGGGTAGGGGCAATCAGCCCCAGCATTTT.

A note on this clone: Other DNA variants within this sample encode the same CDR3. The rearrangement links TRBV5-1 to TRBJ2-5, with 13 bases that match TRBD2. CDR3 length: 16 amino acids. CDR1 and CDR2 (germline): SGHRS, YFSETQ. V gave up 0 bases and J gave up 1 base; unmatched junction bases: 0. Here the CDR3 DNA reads TGCGCCAGCAGCTTGGGGACTAGCGGGGGCCAAGAGACCCAGTACTTC. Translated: CASSLGTSGGQETQYF.

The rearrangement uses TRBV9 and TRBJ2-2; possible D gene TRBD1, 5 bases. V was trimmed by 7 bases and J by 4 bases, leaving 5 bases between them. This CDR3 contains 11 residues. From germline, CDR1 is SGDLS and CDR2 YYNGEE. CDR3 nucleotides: TGTGCCAGCGGGGCCACCGGGGAGCTGTTTTTT. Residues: CASGATGELFF.

The CDR3 DNA reads as TGTGCCAGCAGCTTAATGGGACAAGTGACCGGGGAGCTGTTTTTT. This gives the protein CASSLMGQVTGELFF. The chain has TRBV11-2 and TRBJ2-2, with D tentatively TRBD1 (6 bases). Deletions cut 2 bases from V and 5 bases from J, with 12 bases between. Germline CDR1 is SGHAT and CDR2 is FQNNGV. CDR3 length equals 15 residues.